One and the same sample provided the 26 T cell receptor beta chains below, sequenced in a study of T cells in Graves' hyperthyroidism and ophthalmopathy. RNA transcripts gave rise to amplified TCR beta CDR3 regions. The TCR CDR3 was amplified in a first-round RT-PCR using the HTBI primer set. One entry per CDR3 protein results from TCRdb running MiXCR on the multiplex PCR reads. The sample holds over 450,000 distinct CDR3 sequences, approximately 15% seen once. The sequencing input was blood. The receptors come from a young woman with Graves' hyperthyroidism.

This clonotype was seen many times. V is TRBV5-1 and J is TRBJ2-5; D could derive from TRBD1 or TRBD2 (5 bases each). This CDR3 contains 14 residues. From germline, CDR1 is SGHRS and CDR2 YFSETQ. V lost 7 bases and J lost 5, with 18 bases in between. In nucleotides, the CDR3 is TGCGCCAGCCGGACTGGGGGACGGTACGAGACCCAGTACTTC. Its protein product is CASRTGGRYETQYF. The full variable domain, rest sourced from reference TRBV5-1 and TRBJ2-5, is KAGVTQTPRYLIKTRGQQVTLSCSPISGHRSVSWYQQTPGQGLQFLFEYFSETQRNKGNFPGRFSGRQFSNSRSEMNVSTLELGDSALYLCASRTGGRYETQYFGPGTRLLVL.

The V gene is TRBV6-1, the J gene TRBJ1-5; D is uncertain. Trimming shortened V by 1 base and J by 9 bases, and 16 bases separated the two germline ends. The CDR3 is 15 residues long. Germline V gene data show CDR1 as MNHNS and CDR2 as SASEGT. CDR3 region: CASSEEGSRDRPQHF. The DNA of the CDR3 is TGTGCCAGCAGTGAAGAAGGGTCCAGAGATCGGCCCCAGCATTTT.

This clonotype was recorded at least ten times. One end of the junction fails to match germline, which may point to a read error. The genes are TRBV2 and TRBJ2-7; D is perhaps TRBD1 (7 bases). The CDR3 consists of 15 residues. Germline assignment: CDR1 SNHLY and CDR2 FYNNEI. The CDR3: CAGRGGGTVAYEQYF. The CDR3 bases are TGTGCCGGCAGAGGAGGCGGGACAGTAGCCTACGAGCAGTACTTC. The full variable domain, completed using reference TRBV2 and TRBJ2-7, is EPEVTQTPSHQVTQMGQEVILRCVPISNHLYFYWYRQILGQKVEFLVSFYNNEISEKSEIFDDQFSVERPDGSNFTLKIRSTKLEDSAMYFCAGRGGGTVAYEQYFGPGTRLTVT.

This clonotype was detected ten times or more. This chain joins TRBV6-5 and TRBJ2-3; tentative D call: TRBD1 (6 bases). In germline, CDR1 is MNHEY, CDR2 SVGAGI. Deletions cut 5 bases from V and 8 bases from J, with 29 bases between. This CDR3 region has 18 residues. CDR3 region: CASSGTRISRARGFTQYF. The CDR3, as DNA: TGTGCCAGCAGTGGGACACGGATTTCGCGGGCCCGAGGTTTTACGCAGTATTTT.

This clonotype has ten or more counts. The V gene is TRBV19, the J gene TRBJ1-2, with D possibly matching TRBD1 (5 bases). Germline CDR1 is LNHDA and CDR2 is SQIVND (reference sequence). The CDR3 has 15 amino acids. The V and J ends lost 3 bases and 2 bases respectively, with 13 bases between them. DNA of the CDR3: TGTGCCAGTAGTATGGGGCCAGATGGGAACTATGGCTACACCTTC. It encodes CASSMGPDGNYGYTF.

This clonotype was recorded at least ten times. The V and J genes are TRBV18 and TRBJ1-4, with 8 bases fitting TRBD1. Trimming took 0 bases from V and 8 from J; bases not matched to a gene: 5. CDR3 length: 15 amino acids. Germline CDR1 is KGHSH and CDR2 is LQKENI. The CDR3 DNA reads as TGTGCCAGCTCACCACCGAGGACAGGGCGGGAAAAACTGTTTTTT. Residues: CASSPPRTGREKLFF.

Many counts were recorded for this clonotype. The rearrangement joins TRBV7-8 to TRBJ2-1, with 7 bases identical to TRBD1. Germline V lookup: CDR1 SGHVS, CDR2 FQNEAQ. Trimming took 7 bases from V and 2 from J; bases not matched to a gene: 11. This CDR3 spans 16 amino acids. For the CDR3, the DNA is TGTGCCAGCACCCCAGGTTATGGACAGGCCTACAATGAGCAGTTCTTC. Translating gives CASTPGYGQAYNEQFF.

At least ten counts were recorded for this clonotype. The CDR3 region has the DNA TGTGCCAGCAGTCACCCTCCAGGGTCCGAGCAGTACGTC. Translated: CASSHPPGSEQYV. This chain joins TRBV6-2 or TRBV6-3 and TRBJ2-7; a weak D match, TRBD1 (5 bases). The length of the CDR3 is 13 residues. Trimming left V 5 bases short and J 6 bases short, with 14 bases between. Looked up from germline, CDR1 is MNHEY and CDR2 is SVGEGT.

The chain carries TRBV7-2 and TRBJ2-1; weak D call: TRBD2 (6 bases). This CDR3 comprises 15 residues. Germline assignment: CDR1 SGHTA and CDR2 FQGNSA. The V end lost 0 bases, the J end lost 8 bases, and 14 bases lay between the germline ends. CDR3 coding DNA: TGTGCCAGCAGCTTAGCTAGCGGCCGCGCCTATGAGCAGTTCTTC. Residues: CASSLASGRAYEQFF.

Only a few counts were recorded for this clonotype. The gene calls are TRBV12-3 or TRBV12-4 and TRBJ2-5; D tentatively fits TRBD1 or TRBD2 (6 bases each). The CDR3 extends over 15 amino acids. Trimming shortened V by 6 bases and J by 7 bases, and 21 bases separated the two germline ends. CDR3 coding DNA: TGTGCCAGCAGCCTGGAGGGGGGACGGGCCGGGACCCAGTACTTC. Residues: CASSLEGGRAGTQYF.

The chain combines TRBV20-1 with TRBJ1-2, with D tentatively TRBD1 (5 bases). Germline CDR1 DFQATT, CDR2 SNEGSKA (reference sequence). Trimming cost V 7 bases and J 6 bases, with 15 bases left between them. This CDR3 region has 12 residues. CDR3 sequence reads: CSGERDGHGYTF. The CDR3, as DNA: TGCAGTGGCGAAAGGGACGGACATGGCTACACCTTC.

The V gene is TRBV19, the J gene TRBJ1-2; D ambiguous. The CDR3 totals 11 residues. Between the trimmed V and J ends, which lost 5 bases and 7 bases, there was a span of 8 bases. The germline CDR1 and CDR2 sequences are LNHDA and SQIVND (reference sequence). The CDR3 nucleotides are TGTGCCAGTAGTCATGGGCCTGGCTACACCTTC. Protein product: CASSHGPGYTF.

The chain joins TRBV2 to TRBJ2-7; TRBD1 agrees at 8 bases. V was pared by 9 bases and J by 7 bases, with 14 bases of the junction left unmatched. In germline, CDR1 is SNHLY, CDR2 FYNNEI. The CDR3 runs 14 residues. The CDR3 here is CASLAPGGLGEQYF. The CDR3 DNA reads as TGTGCCAGTCTAGCCCCAGGGGGCCTGGGGGAGCAGTACTTC.

This clonotype was counted ten times or more. The chain joins TRBV30 to TRBJ1-5, with D uncertain. The V end lost 2 bases, the J end lost 3 bases, and 8 bases lay between the germline ends. The germline CDR1 and CDR2 sequences are GTSNPN and SVGIG (reference sequence). CDR3 size: 13 residues. The chain's CDR3 is CAWSKSYNQPQHF. CDR3 nucleotides: TGTGCCTGGAGTAAGAGTTACAATCAGCCCCAGCATTTT. The entire variable domain, with the rest obtained from reference TRBV30 and TRBJ1-5, is as follows: SQTIHQWPATLVQPVGSPLSLECTVEGTSNPNLYWYRQAAGRGLQLLFYSVGIGQISSEVPQNLSASRPQDRQFILSSKKLLLSDSGFYLCAWSKSYNQPQHFGDGTRLSIL.

To note about this clonotype: A much larger clonotype is one base distant, so this may be a read error. The chain carries TRBV2 and TRBJ1-2; D is unclear. CDR1 is SNHLY and CDR2 is FYNNEI in the germline V gene. The CDR3 extends over 13 amino acids. V was trimmed by 4 bases and J by 1 base, leaving 7 bases between them. The CDR3 DNA reads as TGTGCCAGCAGTGGCATCAGTAACTATGGCTACACCTTC. Its protein product is CASSGISNYGYTF.

This clonotype was counted at least ten times. The CDR3 is CASSLSPDSYESDEQYF. CDR3 coding DNA: TGTGCCAGCAGTTTATCCCCCGACTCATACGAATCCGACGAGCAGTACTTC. This sequence joins TRBV27 and TRBJ2-7; D is unclear. CDR3 length: 17 residues. The V gene lost 0 bases and the J gene lost 5 bases, with 20 bases spanning the gap. In germline, CDR1 is MNHEY, CDR2 SMNVEV (reference sequence).

Many counts were recorded for this clonotype. The rearrangement uses TRBV12-3 or TRBV12-4 and TRBJ1-5; D ambiguous. The CDR3 covers 14 residues. V was pared by 5 bases and J by 0 bases, with 8 bases between. CDR3 amino acids: CASSAPGSNQPQHF. As DNA, the CDR3 is TGTGCCAGCAGTGCCCCCGGTAGCAATCAGCCCCAGCATTTT.

This clonotype has a count of ten or more. The rearrangement joins TRBV6-6 to TRBJ2-1; 11 positions agree with TRBD2. CDR3 length equals 15 residues. With V trimmed by 2 bases and J by 7 bases, 4 bases remained unmatched. The germline V gene has CDR1 MNHNY and CDR2 SVGAGI (reference sequence). Here the CDR3 DNA reads TGTGCCAGCAGTTACGTAGCGGGAGGGTCAAATGAGCAGTTCTTC. Encoded protein: CASSYVAGGSNEQFF.

In its sample, this clonotype was seen a few times. This rearrangement joins TRBV19 to TRBJ2-3, with TRBD1 identical over 9 bases. Germline lookup yields CDR1 LNHDA and CDR2 SQIVND (reference sequence). There are 12 residues in the CDR3. Unmatched junction bases numbered 4, after V lost 11 bases and J lost 4 bases. The CDR3 spells CASQGAADTQYF. As DNA, the CDR3 is TGTGCCTCACAGGGGGCCGCAGATACGCAGTATTTT.

This clonotype showed up many times. The chain links TRBV11-2 to TRBJ1-1; maybe TRBD1 (5 bases). V was pared by 4 bases and J by 2 bases, with 8 bases between. Germline assignment: CDR1 SGHAT and CDR2 FQNNGV. The CDR3 spans 13 residues. In nucleotides, the CDR3 is TGTGCCAGCAGCTGGGGCAGAAACACTGAAGCTTTCTTT. Translated: CASSWGRNTEAFF. The whole variable domain, remainder taken from reference TRBV11-2 and TRBJ1-1, is EAGVAQSPRYKIIEKRQSVAFWCNPISGHATLYWYQQILGQGPKLLIQFQNNGVVDDSQLPKDRFSAERLKGVDSTLKIQPAKLEDSAVYLCASSWGRNTEAFFGQGTRLTVV.

This clonotype was observed a handful of times. J is TRBJ2-3 and V is TRBV6-1; D gene unclear. This CDR3 has 14 amino acids. Trimming took off 7 bases at V and 1 base at J, with 12 bases between the two ends. Per germline, CDR1 MNHNS and CDR2 SASEGT. The CDR3 DNA reads TGTGCCAGCACCCCCGTAGATGGCACAGATACGCAGTATTTT. It specifies CASTPVDGTDTQYF.

With regard to this clonotype: This could be a read error, since a much larger clone is one nucleotide away. The chain employs TRBV11-2 and TRBJ2-1; D remains ambiguous. This CDR3 has 16 amino acids. Trimming took 3 bases from V and 5 from J, leaving 17 bases between them. The germline V gene encodes CDR1 SGHAT and CDR2 FQNNGV. The CDR3 bases are TGTGCCAGCAGCTTGGCCCATCGTGACGGAAACAATGAGCAGTTCTTC. Its translation is CASSLAHRDGNNEQFF.

This clonotype was observed at least ten times. The gene calls are TRBV5-1 and TRBJ2-5, with TRBD1 matching 8 bases. The CDR3 consists of 15 residues. The V segment lost 0 bases and the J segment 1 base; nucleotides outside the gene matches: 2. CDR1 is SGHRS, CDR2 YFSETQ, per germline. The CDR3 here is CASSLETGAQETQYF. CDR3 bases: TGCGCCAGCAGCTTGGAGACAGGGGCCCAAGAGACCCAGTACTTC.

Here the CDR3 reads CASSQGPTRGEKLFF. The DNA for the CDR3 is TGTGCCAGCAGTCAGGGTCCCACACGGGGAGAAAAACTGTTTTTT. This chain uses TRBV12-3 or TRBV12-4 with TRBJ1-4, with D perhaps TRBD1 (5 bases). V was pared by 5 bases and J by 8 bases, with 18 bases between. The CDR3 totals 15 residues.

This clonotype was picked up a small number of times. The V call is TRBV6-2 or TRBV6-3, the J call TRBJ2-2; D not resolved. Deletions cut 2 bases from V and 7 bases from J, with 8 bases between. CDR1 MNHEY and CDR2 SVGEGT come from the germline V gene. The length of the CDR3 is 13 residues. This chain's CDR3 is CASSYGGVGELFF. For the CDR3, the DNA is TGTGCCAGCAGTTACGGTGGGGTCGGGGAGCTGTTTTTT.

Worth noting for this clonotype: A clone one base away is much larger, so this may be a read error. The V call is TRBV12-3 or TRBV12-4, the J call TRBJ2-1; the D gene is possibly TRBD1 (6 bases). Trimming left V 6 bases short and J 10 bases short, with 19 bases between. This CDR3 is built from 14 residues. This chain's CDR3 is CASRPTQGIGEQFF. For the CDR3, the DNA is TGTGCCAGCAGACCGACACAGGGAATCGGCGAGCAGTTCTTC.